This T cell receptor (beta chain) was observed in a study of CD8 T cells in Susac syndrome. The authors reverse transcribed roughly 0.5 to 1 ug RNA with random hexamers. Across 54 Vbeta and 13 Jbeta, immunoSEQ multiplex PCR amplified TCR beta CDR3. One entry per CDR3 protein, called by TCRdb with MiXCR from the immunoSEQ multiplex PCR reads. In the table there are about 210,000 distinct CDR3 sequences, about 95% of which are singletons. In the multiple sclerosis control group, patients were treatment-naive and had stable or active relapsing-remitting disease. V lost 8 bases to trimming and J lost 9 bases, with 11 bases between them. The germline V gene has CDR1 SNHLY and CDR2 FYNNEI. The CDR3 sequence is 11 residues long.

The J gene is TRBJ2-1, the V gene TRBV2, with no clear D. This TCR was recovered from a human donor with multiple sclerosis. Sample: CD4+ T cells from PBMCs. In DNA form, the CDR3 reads TGTGCCAGCGATAGGGCGAGTGAGCAGTTCTTC. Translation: CASDRASEQFF.